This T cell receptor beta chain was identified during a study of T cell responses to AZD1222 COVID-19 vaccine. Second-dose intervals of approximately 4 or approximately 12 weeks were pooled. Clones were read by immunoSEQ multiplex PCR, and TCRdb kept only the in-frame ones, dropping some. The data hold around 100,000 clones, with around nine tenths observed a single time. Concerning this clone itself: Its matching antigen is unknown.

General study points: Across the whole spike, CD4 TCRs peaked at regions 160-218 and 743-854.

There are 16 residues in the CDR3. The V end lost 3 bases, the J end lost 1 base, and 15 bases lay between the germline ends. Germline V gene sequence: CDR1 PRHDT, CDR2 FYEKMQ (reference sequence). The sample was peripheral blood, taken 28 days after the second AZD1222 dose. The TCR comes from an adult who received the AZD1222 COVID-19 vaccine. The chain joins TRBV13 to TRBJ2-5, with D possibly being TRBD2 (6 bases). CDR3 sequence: CASSFRREWGQETQYF. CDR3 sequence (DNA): TGTGCCAGCAGCTTTAGGAGGGAGTGGGGCCAAGAGACCCAGTACTTC. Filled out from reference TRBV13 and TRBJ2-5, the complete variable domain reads AAGVIQSPRHLIKEKRETATLKCYPIPRHDTVYWYQQGPGQDPQFLISFYEKMQSDKGSIPDRFSAQQFSDYHSELNMSSLELGDSALYFCASSFRREWGQETQYFGPGTRLLVL.